Below are 12 T cell receptor beta chains sequenced from a single sample in a study of blood T cell repertoires in COVID-19. Repertoires were generated with immunoSEQ multiplex PCR, while TCRdb's copy carries only in-frame clones and drops some. The data show about 100,000 clones, around 86% seen once. Sequenced input: PBMCs or T cells enriched from blood (not recorded which). These receptors all stem from a woman in her forties or fifties who had recovered from COVID-19.

V gene TRBV11-2 combines with J gene TRBJ1-4, with TRBD1 matching over 8 bases. The V segment lost 1 base and the J segment 6 bases; nucleotides outside the gene matches: 7. This CDR3 region has 16 residues. Germline assignment: CDR1 SGHAT and CDR2 FQNNGV. The DNA for the CDR3 is TGTGCCAGCAGCTTAGGGGGGACAGGCGAGTATGAAAAACTGTTTTTT. This gives the protein CASSLGGTGEYEKLFF.

The rearrangement joins TRBV24-1 to TRBJ2-7; D is uncertain. The V gene's germline CDR1 is KGHDR and CDR2 SFDVKD. This CDR3 region has 12 residues. V lost 5 bases, J lost 2 bases, and 6 bases lay in between. The CDR3 spells CATSGPAYEQYF. The CDR3 DNA is TGTGCCACCAGTGGTCCCGCCTACGAGCAGTACTTC.

This clone was detected only once. The V and J genes are TRBV19 and TRBJ2-5; 7 bases agree with TRBD2. The length of the CDR3 is 14 residues. Trimming took 7 bases from V and 4 from J; bases not matched to a gene: 9. CDR1 is LNHDA and CDR2 is SQIVND in the germline V gene (reference sequence). This CDR3 is CASTPGGGRETQYF. DNA for the CDR3: TGTGCCAGTACCCCGGGCGGGGGACGAGAGACCCAGTACTTC.

This chain links TRBV2 with TRBJ1-6; D gene ambiguous. The CDR3 consists of 13 residues. V was pared by 6 bases and J by 7 bases, with 10 bases between. CDR1 is SNHLY and CDR2 is FYNNEI in the germline V gene. CDR3 in amino acids: CASREVGNSPLHF. The DNA of the CDR3 is TGTGCCAGCAGGGAGGTGGGGAATTCACCCCTCCACTTT.

V is TRBV2 and J is TRBJ2-2, with 7 bases identical to TRBD1. The CDR3 sequence is 14 residues long. V trimming: 7 bases; J trimming: 3 bases; junction bases outside the gene matches: 5. Germline V lookup: CDR1 SNHLY, CDR2 FYNNEI. The CDR3 region has the DNA TGTGCCAGCACTAGGGACAGATACACCGGGGAGCTGTTTTTT. Protein product: CASTRDRYTGELFF.

The gene calls are TRBV28 and TRBJ1-2, with D possibly TRBD1 on 6 matching bases. This CDR3 region has 16 residues. Germline CDR1 reads MDHEN; CDR2 reads SYDVKM. The V and J ends lost 6 bases and 0 bases respectively, with 17 bases between them. CDR3: CASSLDLRQANYGYTF. CDR3 in DNA: TGTGCCAGCAGCCTAGACCTCAGACAGGCTAACTATGGCTACACCTTC.

The chain joins TRBV9 to TRBJ2-1, with 14 positions matching TRBD2. CDR1 and CDR2 (germline): SGDLS, YYNGEE. Trimming took 4 bases from V and 5 from J; bases not matched to a gene: 8. This CDR3 has 17 amino acids. The CDR3 nucleotides read TGTGCCAGCAGCCCCCGGACTAGCGGGGGGCTGGACAATGAGCAGTTCTTC. Amino acid sequence: CASSPRTSGGLDNEQFF.

The V gene is TRBV7-8, the J gene TRBJ2-7, with D maybe TRBD1 (6 bases). The CDR3 totals 16 residues. Looked up from germline, CDR1 is SGHVS and CDR2 is FQNEAQ. Between the trimmed V and J ends, which lost 3 bases and 0 bases, there was a span of 15 bases. This chain's CDR3 is CASSFGRQASSYEQYF. In nucleotides, the CDR3 is TGTGCCAGCAGCTTTGGACGACAGGCGTCCTCCTACGAGCAGTACTTC.

This clone turned up a few times. The chain has TRBV28 and TRBJ1-3; D is possibly TRBD1 (5 bases). Germline V gene lookup returns CDR1 MDHEN and CDR2 SYDVKM. The CDR3 contains 14 residues. Trimming removed 3 bases from V and 2 bases from J, with 8 bases in between. The CDR3 loop reads CASSLEQAGNTIYF. CDR3 sequence (DNA): TGTGCCAGCAGTTTGGAACAGGCTGGAAACACCATATATTTT.

The V gene is TRBV14, the J gene TRBJ2-2; D unresolved. Trimming stripped 0 bases from V and 8 bases from J, with 13 bases between. Germline V gives CDR1 SGHDN, CDR2 FVKESK. This CDR3 has 15 amino acids. CDR3 region: CASSQEGPTVGELFF. CDR3 nucleotides: TGTGCCAGCAGCCAAGAGGGCCCCACCGTTGGGGAGCTGTTTTTT.

The rearrangement uses TRBV28 and TRBJ1-2, with a tentative D call TRBD1 (6 bases). The CDR3 spans 13 residues. V was pared by 4 bases and J by 7 bases, with 13 bases between. In germline, CDR1 is MDHEN, CDR2 SYDVKM. This chain's CDR3 is CASSWRGAAGYTF. CDR3 bases: TGTGCCAGCAGTTGGCGGGGGGCGGCTGGCTACACCTTC.

V usage is TRBV27 and J usage is TRBJ2-1; D is possibly TRBD2 (6 bases). This CDR3 spans 15 amino acids. V lost 0 bases and J 2 bases, leaving 8 bases between the germline ends. Per the germline V gene, CDR1 is MNHEY and CDR2 is SMNVEV (reference sequence). The CDR3 sequence: CASSLSSGAYNEQFF. Here the CDR3 DNA reads TGTGCCAGCAGTTTATCTAGCGGAGCCTACAATGAGCAGTTCTTC.